The following is a T cell receptor beta chain sequence with its context. The data belong to a study of T-cell reconstitution after alpha-beta-depleted transplantation in children. CDR1 is MDHEN, CDR2 SYDVKM, per germline. This CDR3 contains 19 residues. The junction had 19 bases not matched to a gene; V was cut back by 6 bases and J by 1 base. Library preparation (for TCRbeta) was performed with unique molecular identifiers. Each CDR3 protein gets one entry after TCRdb re-called the PCR reads with MiXCR. This table holds nearly 350,000 distinct CDR3 sequences, roughly 15% found once. This material consisted of PBMCs, mostly from graft donor cells, taken 360 days after TCRalphabeta/CD19-depleted stem cell transplant. This receptor was taken from a male patient aged 2-9 years who had a stem cell transplant for acute lymphoblastic leukemia, so the T cells may come from the graft donor. The V call is TRBV28, the J call TRBJ2-5; 8 nucleotides match TRBD2. In nucleotides, the CDR3 is TGTGCCAGCAGACCCATAGTCATCGCTCCGGGACTAGGCCAAGAGACCCAGTACTTC. Translation gives CASRPIVIAPGLGQETQYF.